This TCR beta chain was retrieved from a study of siplizumab effects on memory and regulatory T cells. This CDR3 spans 14 amino acids. Germline assignment: CDR1 SEHNR and CDR2 FQNEAQ (reference sequence). V was trimmed by 3 bases and J by 3 bases, leaving 10 bases between them. As to this clone: Antigen specificity is unknown.

General study findings and limits: Memory T cells appeared less diverse than naive cells, which seemed to contribute substantially to alloresponse. Where siplizumab was present, mappable alloreactive CD4+ clones averaged around 63% Treg-derived, compared with roughly 26% in controls. Roughly 75-96% of proliferating CD4+ or CD8+ clones lacked an assignable naive or memory phenotype.

Using immunoSEQ multiplex PCR, the repertoire was profiled, and TCRdb retains in-frame clones only, with some absent. Of 90,000 to 120,000 clones in the sample, more than 85% were seen once. This clonotype originated in a human donor in good health. Some clones in this sample may be carry-over from other donors' samples. The chain employs TRBV7-9 and TRBJ2-3; the D gene is possibly TRBD1 (6 bases). The specimen sequenced was CD4+ T cells sorted from blood. CDR3 sequence reads: CASSFGQSTDTQYF. CDR3 DNA: TGTGCCAGCAGCTTCGGACAGTCTACAGATACGCAGTATTTT.